This T cell receptor beta chain stems from a study of cytomegalovirus exposure and HLA in healthy donors (dated by TCRdb to 2015 to 2018). About the full investigation: According to an earlier analysis of 587 of the donors, some 170 million T cells yielded 95 million to 140 million unique TCR beta sequences and approximately 300 Gb of sequence data. Using immunosequencing, the study profiled T cell repertoires from about 620 subjects and related those repertoires to cytomegalovirus serostatus. A later analysis re-analyzed previously published TCR beta repertoires from approximately 670 donors and added high-resolution HLA genotyping to study TCR occurrence patterns. Roughly 290 gigabases of sequencing data and 70 million to 95 million unique TCR sequences made up an early release that covered around 640 HLA-typed donors. Because of strong linkage in the cohort, a handful of DR-DQ haplotypes were treated as single units for association and clustering. In an earlier analysis of several hundred of the donors, high-throughput TCR beta sequencing was used to judge whether each TCR beta V gene segment behaved as functional or pseudogenic. All discovery cohort repertoires had been generated using a single sequencing platform. Typing coverage differed by locus: A, B, C, DRB1 and DQB1 were typed in about 629-640 donors, DQA1 in 500 to 550, DPA1 in 600 to 610, and DPB1 in roughly 450. Along with the roughly 670-subject first cohort, a separate validation cohort of over a hundred different subjects was used. Among about 400 genotyped donors of the cohort, an average of around 240,000 unique TCR beta nucleotide sequences was sequenced per donor, of which roughly 18% were non-productive. A later genetic analysis used genome-wide SNP genotypes for about three fifths of the 666 donors, treating that subset as a discovery cohort. The study combined high-throughput TCR immunosequencing, statistical association of individual TCRs with disease status, and machine learning to predict cytomegalovirus infection status. Donor age, sex, ethnicity and CMV serostatus were compiled alongside the repertoire data. The genetic ancestry cluster associated with self-reported Caucasian donors included approximately 85% of the 398 genotyped donors. The study aimed to test whether cataloging public T cell receptors could reveal signatures of past pathogen exposure. HLA typing included class I and class II loci at four-digit resolution. Rather than using new phenotypic data, the later analysis identified candidate immune exposures from TCR beta sequences and from how often those sequences occurred across donors.

From the cysteine up to the phenylalanine, the CDR3 has a length of 13 residues. Here the CDR3 DNA is all that survives: 39 bases in frame from base 1. Trimmed from V: 4 bases; trimmed from J: 5 bases; junction bases lacking a gene match: 2. From the germline V gene (reference sequence), CDR1 is SGHNT and CDR2 is YYREEE. A note on this clone: This receptor's antigen is unknown. Base qualities are not at hand, and no much larger clone is one base apart.

Library prep was done by the immunoSEQ multiplex PCR assay. For the multiplex PCR, a mixture combining 60 forward primers for TCR Vbeta segments and 13 reverse primers for TCR Jbeta segments was used. The CDR3 region of rearranged TCR beta genes was amplified from genomic DNA by a multiplex PCR assay. The Illumina HiSeq System was used to sequence the amplified TCR beta libraries as 87-base-pair reads. Regarding the original processing steps: In a later analysis, 80 million or so unique TCR beta chains were counted across the approximately 620 repertoires, and roughly 11 million of these chains were shared by at least two donors. Raw reads were error-corrected and collapsed into unique sequences by a nearest-neighbor algorithm in which closely related sequences were merged to remove PCR and sequencing errors. To assign V, D and J gene segments, CDR3 sequences were aligned to IMGT reference sequences. For a sequence to be retained, a match of at least six nucleotides to both a V gene segment and a J gene segment was required. Rearrangements were classified as productive when the CDR3 lacked stop codons and remained in frame with V and J, and all other rearrangements were classified as non-productive. Following IMGT convention, CDR3 was defined as the stretch from the second conserved V-encoded cysteine to the conserved J-encoded phenylalanine. Sequences without an unambiguous match to a single V gene segment were excluded from the earlier analysis of a few hundred of the donors. An earlier analysis of several hundred of the donors called V segments functional above 56.7% productive rearrangements and segregating when the between-donor standard deviation exceeded 5%. A statistical classification framework was built for diagnosing cytomegalovirus status from the catalog of TCR beta chain sequences. V and J gene assignment, in a later analysis, came from comparing TCR nucleotide sequences with IMGT/GENE-DB human TR gene sequences. The TCRdist pipeline was used in a later analysis to assign CDR3 sequences and most-parsimonious VDJ recombination scenarios. A later analysis defined each TCR beta chain by its CDR3 amino acid sequence plus V-gene family, and excluded reads lacking a unique V-gene family. In a later analysis, nearly 600 highly shared, low-generation-probability nucleotide sequences were removed to address suspected cross-contamination and a sequencing artifact. For each public chain, a later analysis derived a clonal expansion index from normalized ranks of inferred template counts within each repertoire. In a later analysis, generation probabilities were computed with a VDJ recombination model fitted to out-of-frame rearrangements, and the resulting probabilities were checked against IGoR. In a later analysis, hypergeometric tests were used to score TCR-TCR, TCR-HLA and TCR-CMV co-occurrence, with a repertoire-size bias correction applied to TCR pairs. A later analysis estimated false discovery rates by permuting HLA or CMV assignments 20 times. In a later analysis, co-occurring TCRs were grouped using DBSCAN, with TCRdist sequence similarity added in when clustering inside HLA-allele-positive subsets. For co-occurrence clustering, repertoires with fewer than 30,000 or more than 120,000 public chains were excluded, along with 4 to 6 repertoires with anomalous nucleotide sharing. As stored in TCRdb, this immuneACCESS dataset retains in-frame rearrangements with V and J assigned. A fraction of the clones does not appear; measured against another copy, unresolved V genes explain less than half of the discrepancy, and the remainder lacks a known reason. V and J calls plus clone size are reproduced from that table; the DNA served to infer D and trimming. In all, the sample holds more than 120,000 clones, and approximately 83% of those were seen once. The top ten constitute over 2.5% of the sample.

Beyond this particular receptor, the publication reports: The study gave a list of 150 to 200 TCR beta chains associated with cytomegalovirus. A later analysis reported that several top co-occurrence clusters appeared linked to parvovirus B19, influenza, CMV and Epstein-Barr virus. A few of the identified cytomegalovirus-associated TCR beta chains were confirmed in vitro to be specific for cytomegalovirus antigens. A further reported finding was that TCR beta sequences accurately predicted the HLA-A and HLA-B alleles for most subjects in the first cohort. Compared with the roughly 700-donor mean, donors in an Asian-associated ancestry cluster had fewer N-insertions in productive TCRs, according to a later genetic analysis. The earlier analysis of fewer than 750 of the donors excluded around 17 rarely observed V segments, including chromosome 9 orphons, because counts were too low. V-gene and J-gene trimming of TCR beta chains was associated with a missense DCLRE1C variant in a later genetic analysis, and the association was replicated in an independent cohort. Most CMV-associated TCR beta chains appeared to be HLA-restricted in a later analysis, and the HLA associations seemed to be driven largely by CMV exposure. In an earlier analysis of more than 450 of the donors, most TCR beta V segments were observed in productive rearrangements about 87% or about 30% of the time, broadly matching IMGT annotations. The classifier was reported to diagnose cytomegalovirus status with high specificity and sensitivity in both the original and validation cohorts. In a later analysis, the rate of TCR association differed among HLA loci, with DRB1 alleles having the most associated TCRs and HLA-C alleles having the fewest. Most TCR sequences were seen in very few donors, while some public TCRs were found in many individuals. Strong co-occurrence of HLA alleles, especially DR and DQ, made assigning TCR associations to individual alleles difficult. Correlated functional status among segregating V segments might be attributable to linkage disequilibrium, but an unknown experimental factor could not be ruled out. Because the 87-base-pair reads could not distinguish some IMGT-functional V segments, including TRBV6-2 and TRBV6-3, those segments were excluded. Because some donors lacked HLA typing at each locus, the association tests relied only on the typed subset. The cohort was sequenced for TCR beta chains only, and without alpha or paired-chain data the features that could be detected were limited. In a later analysis, HLA-associated TCR beta chains were found to be more clonally expanded and to have lower generation probabilities than equally common non-associated chains. The sequencing pipeline was judged likely to have produced a cluster of highly shared sequence variants as a technical artifact. Specific HLA alleles were associated with roughly 16,000 TCR beta sequences at a false discovery rate of 0.05 in a later analysis. The presence/absence analyses assumed that sequencing depth was roughly uniform across donors, and that assumption may not be true. The only immune exposure information available for the cohort was CMV serostatus. The authors suggested that the approach could potentially be extended to other disease states and immunological phenotypes.

The cohort comprised fewer than 750 healthy bone marrow donors. Cohort members were all nominally healthy when sampled, although unrecorded immune exposures were likely present. The donor was CMV seronegative and was included in the group of around 320 seronegative cohort members. Each donor provided a peripheral blood sample, and peripheral blood mononuclear cells were used for TCR beta sequencing. Genomic DNA extraction from the blood cell samples was performed with the Qiagen DNeasy Blood Extraction Kit. This clonotype originated in a male donor in good health and CMV-seronegative. The sequence links TRBV5-4 to TRBJ1-4; 7 junctional bases match TRBD1. Sequenced input: PBMCs. CDR3 reads: CASSKGQNEKLFF. The bases read TGTGCCAGCAGCAAGGGACAGAATGAAAAACTGTTTTTT.